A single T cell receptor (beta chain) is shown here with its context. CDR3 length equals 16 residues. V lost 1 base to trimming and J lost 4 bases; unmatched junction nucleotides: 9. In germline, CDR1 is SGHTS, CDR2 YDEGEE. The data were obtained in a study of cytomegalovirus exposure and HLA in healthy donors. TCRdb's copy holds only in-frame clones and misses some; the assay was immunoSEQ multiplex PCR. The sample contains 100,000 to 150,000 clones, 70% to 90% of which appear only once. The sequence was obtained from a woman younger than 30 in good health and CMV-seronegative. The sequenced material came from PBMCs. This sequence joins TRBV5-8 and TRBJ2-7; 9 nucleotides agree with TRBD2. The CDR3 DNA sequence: TGTGCCAGCAGCTTGTCCTCTGCGGGGGGGGTTTACGAGCAGTACTTC. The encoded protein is CASSLSSAGGVYEQYF.